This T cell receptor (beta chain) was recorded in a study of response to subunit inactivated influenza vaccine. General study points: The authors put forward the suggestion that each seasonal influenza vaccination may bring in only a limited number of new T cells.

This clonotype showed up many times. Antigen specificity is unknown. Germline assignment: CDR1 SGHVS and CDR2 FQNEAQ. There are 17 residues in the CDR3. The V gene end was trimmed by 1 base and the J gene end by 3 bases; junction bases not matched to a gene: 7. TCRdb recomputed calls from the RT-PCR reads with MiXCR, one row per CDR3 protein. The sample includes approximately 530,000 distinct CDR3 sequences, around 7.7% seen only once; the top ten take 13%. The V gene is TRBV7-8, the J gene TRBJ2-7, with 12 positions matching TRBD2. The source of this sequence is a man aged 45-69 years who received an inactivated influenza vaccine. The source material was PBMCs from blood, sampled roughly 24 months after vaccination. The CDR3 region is CASSLVASGRADYEQYF. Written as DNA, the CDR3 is TGTGCCAGCAGCTTAGTGGCTAGCGGGAGGGCCGACTACGAGCAGTACTTC. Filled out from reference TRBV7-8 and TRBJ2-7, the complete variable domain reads GAGVSQSPRYKVAKRGQDVALRCDPISGHVSLFWYQQALGQGPEFLTYFQNEAQLDKSGLPSDRFFAERPEGSVSTLKIQRTQQEDSAVYLCASSLVASGRADYEQYFGPGTRLTVT.